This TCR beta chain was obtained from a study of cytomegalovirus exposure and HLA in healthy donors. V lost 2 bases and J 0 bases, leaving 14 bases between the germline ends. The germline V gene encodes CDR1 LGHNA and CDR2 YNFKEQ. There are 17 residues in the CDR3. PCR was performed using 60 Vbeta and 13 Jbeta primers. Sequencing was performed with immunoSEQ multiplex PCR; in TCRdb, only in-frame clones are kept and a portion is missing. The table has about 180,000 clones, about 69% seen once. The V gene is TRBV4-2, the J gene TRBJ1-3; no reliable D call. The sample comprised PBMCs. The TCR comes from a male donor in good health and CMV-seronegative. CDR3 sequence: CASSQFGGGYSGNTIYF. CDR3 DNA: TGTGCCAGCAGCCAATTTGGTGGCGGATACTCTGGAAACACCATATATTTT.